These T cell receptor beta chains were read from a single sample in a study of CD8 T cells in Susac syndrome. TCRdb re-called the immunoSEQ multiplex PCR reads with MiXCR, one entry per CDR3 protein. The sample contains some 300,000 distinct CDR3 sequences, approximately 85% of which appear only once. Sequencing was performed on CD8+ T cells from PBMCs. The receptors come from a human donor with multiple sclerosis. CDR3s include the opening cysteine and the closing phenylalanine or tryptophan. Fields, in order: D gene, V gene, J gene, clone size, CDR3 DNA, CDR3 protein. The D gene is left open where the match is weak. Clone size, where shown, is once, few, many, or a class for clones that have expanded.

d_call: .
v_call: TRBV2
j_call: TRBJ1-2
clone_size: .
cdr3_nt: TGTGCCAGCAGTCCCGCAGTCAATCCTAACTATGGCTACACCTTC
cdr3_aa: CASSPAVNPNYGYTF

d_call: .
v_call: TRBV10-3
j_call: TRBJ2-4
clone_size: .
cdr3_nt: TGTGCCATCAGTGTGGGGGCTGGCGACATTCAGTACTTC
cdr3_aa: CAISVGAGDIQYF

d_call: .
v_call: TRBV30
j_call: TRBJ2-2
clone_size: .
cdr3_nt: TGTGCCTGGAGTGTACGGCCCGGGGAGCTGTTTTTT
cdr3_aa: CAWSVRPGELFF

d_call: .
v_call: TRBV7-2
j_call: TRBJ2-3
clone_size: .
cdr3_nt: TGTGCCAGCTCAGTCTTGGGAGGAGTTGAAAGCACAGATACGCAGTATTTT
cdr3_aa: CASSVLGGVESTDTQYF

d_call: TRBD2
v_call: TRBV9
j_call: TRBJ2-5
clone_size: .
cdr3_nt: TGTGCCAGCAGCGTAGGAACTAGCGGGAGGACAGAGACCCAGTACTTC
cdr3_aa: CASSVGTSGRTETQYF

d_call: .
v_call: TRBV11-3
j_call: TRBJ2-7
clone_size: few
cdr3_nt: TGTGCCAGCAGCTCCCGGGACGGGCCCCTCGAGCAGTACTTC
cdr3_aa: CASSSRDGPLEQYF

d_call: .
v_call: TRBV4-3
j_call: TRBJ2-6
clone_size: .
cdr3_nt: TGCGCCAGCAGCCAAGAAATACGGGAAGCCGGGGCCAACGTCCTGACTTTC
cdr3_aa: CASSQEIREAGANVLTF

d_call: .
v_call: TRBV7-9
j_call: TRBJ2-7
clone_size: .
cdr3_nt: TGTGCCAGCAGTCCGCCGGAGCGATCCTACGAGCAGTACTTC
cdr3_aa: CASSPPERSYEQYF

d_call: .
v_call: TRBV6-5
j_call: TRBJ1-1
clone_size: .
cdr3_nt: TGTGCCAGCAACCGAGACTCGAACACTGAAGCTTTCTTT
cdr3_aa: CASNRDSNTEAFF

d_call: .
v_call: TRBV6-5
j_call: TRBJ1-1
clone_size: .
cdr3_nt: TGTGCCAGCACATACAGGGCAACGGGAACTGAAGCTTTCTTT
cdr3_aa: CASTYRATGTEAFF

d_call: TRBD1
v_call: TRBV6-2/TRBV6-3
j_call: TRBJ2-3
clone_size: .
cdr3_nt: TGTGCCAGCAGTACCGCAGGGGGAAGTACAGATACGCAGTATTTT
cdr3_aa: CASSTAGGSTDTQYF